One sample yielded the 22 T cell receptor beta chains listed below, sequenced in a study of shared clonotypes between healthy human individuals (dated by TCRdb to about 2020). Receptor libraries were prepared by the immunoSEQ multiplex PCR assay. Imported from immuneACCESS, the table was reduced by TCRdb to in-frame sequences with V and J called. These copies leave out some clones; in studies compared against another copy, an unresolved V gene accounts for under half, and the cause of the remainder is not known. The sample table records approximately 530,000 clones; about 96% of these occur just once. Under 0.06% of the sample is held by the ten biggest clonotypes. The sample taken for sequencing was naive CD4+ T cells sorted from blood. Reading the label with the study, this specimen's cell subset or site is: CD45RA+ positively selected. Receptor source: a woman under 40 in good health.

This chain links TRBV19 with TRBJ1-5; TRBD1 agrees at 10 bases. This CDR3 has 15 residues. Germline V lookup: CDR1 LNHDA, CDR2 SQIVND (reference sequence). Trimming took 6 bases from V and 3 from J; bases not matched to a gene: 5. CDR3 protein: CASSRDRGNNQPQHF. CDR3 DNA: TGTGCCAGTAGCCGGGACAGGGGAAACAATCAGCCCCAGCATTTT.

The chain uses TRBV27 and TRBJ2-7; D unresolved. This CDR3 contains 10 residues. Germline V gives CDR1 MNHEY, CDR2 SMNVEV (reference sequence). Between the trimmed V and J ends, which lost 8 bases and 9 bases, there was a span of 11 bases. The CDR3 DNA is TGTGCCAGCGGGTGGGGAAGGCAGTACTTC. Translated: CASGWGRQYF.

The chain links TRBV2 to TRBJ1-1, with D possibly matching TRBD1 (6 bases). CDR1 and CDR2 from the germline V gene are SNHLY and FYNNEI. Trimming left V 9 bases short and J 0 bases short, with 8 bases between. CDR3 length: 12 residues. CDR3 sequence: CARGTMNTEAFF. CDR3 bases: TGTGCCAGAGGGACAATGAACACTGAAGCTTTCTTT.

The V and J genes are TRBV7-8 and TRBJ2-1; perhaps TRBD2 as D (6 bases). The CDR3 is made up of 15 amino acids. V dropped 4 bases and J dropped 0 bases, with 10 bases sitting between them. In germline, CDR1 is SGHVS, CDR2 FQNEAQ. CDR3 residues: CASSSGLSSYNEQFF. DNA of the CDR3: TGTGCCAGCAGCTCTGGACTAAGCTCCTACAATGAGCAGTTCTTC.

The gene calls are TRBV25-1 and TRBJ2-2, with 7 bases matching TRBD2. The CDR3 spans 16 residues. V was pared by 5 bases and J by 6 bases, with 12 bases of the junction left unmatched. The germline CDR1 and CDR2 sequences are MGHDK and SYGVNS. In DNA, the CDR3 is TGTGCCAGCAGTTCCTTCGGGAGGTACACCGCCGGGGAGCTGTTTTTT. Translation: CASSSFGRYTAGELFF.

The table lists this clone with a count of one. The chain joins TRBV6-1 to TRBJ2-7, with TRBD2 matching 10 bases. CDR3 length equals 18 residues. Germline V gives CDR1 MNHNS, CDR2 SASEGT. V shed 3 bases and J 4 bases; nucleotides not matched to a gene: 15. The CDR3 DNA reads as TGTGCCAGCAGTGACCCTGTTAGCGGGAGGTCAGGTGGATACGAGCAGTACTTC. It translates to CASSDPVSGRSGGYEQYF.

The rearrangement joins TRBV5-6 to TRBJ2-7, with D possibly TRBD2 on 5 matching bases. V was cut by 4 bases and J by 4 bases, with 9 bases left in between. The length of the CDR3 is 12 residues. Germline CDR1 SGHDT, CDR2 YYEEEE. CDR3 sequence: CASSRTVYEQYF. The CDR3 nucleotides are TGTGCCAGCAGCCGGACTGTATACGAGCAGTACTTC.

The count of this clone is one. The identical CDR3 is also encoded by other nucleotide sequences in the sample. The J gene is TRBJ1-1, the V gene TRBV28; D unclear. Germline V gene sequence: CDR1 MDHEN, CDR2 SYDVKM. Between the trimmed V and J ends, which lost 3 bases and 0 bases, there was a span of 2 bases. CDR3 size: 12 residues. The CDR3 region has the DNA TGTGCCAGCAGTTTCTTGAACACTGAAGCTTTCTTT. This sequence encodes CASSFLNTEAFF.

This clone appeared once. This chain connects TRBV19 to TRBJ1-1, with 7 bases identical to TRBD1. This CDR3 has 13 residues. Germline V gene lookup returns CDR1 LNHDA and CDR2 SQIVND (reference sequence). Trimming cost V 6 bases and J 6 bases; bases outside gene matches: 7. CDR3 in DNA: TGTGCCAGTAGACAGGGGATTGTGTCTGAAGCTTTCTTT. It specifies CASRQGIVSEAFF. Full variable domain (missing parts from reference TRBV19 and TRBJ1-1): DGGITQSPKYLFRKEGQNVTLSCEQNLNHDAMYWYRQDPGQGLRLIYYSQIVNDFQKGDIAEGYSVSREKKESFPLTVTSAQKNPTAFYLCASRQGIVSEAFFGQGTRLTVV.

The chain joins TRBV7-3 to TRBJ2-7, with TRBD2 as a possible D gene (6 bases). The V gene lost 5 bases and the J gene lost 5 bases, with 19 bases spanning the gap. The CDR3 totals 15 residues. Germline lookup yields CDR1 SGHTA and CDR2 FQGTGA. The DNA for the CDR3 is TGTGCCAGCAGCCATCGGGACGGGGGTAAGGACGAGCAGTACTTC. Translated: CASSHRDGGKDEQYF.

The J gene is TRBJ2-7, the V gene TRBV7-2; the match to TRBD1 covers 7 bases. Germline CDR1 SGHTA, CDR2 FQGNSA. The CDR3 runs to 13 residues. The V gene end was trimmed by 8 bases and the J gene end by 2 bases; junction bases not matched to a gene: 6. The CDR3 is CASGGQATYEQYF. In DNA form, the CDR3 reads TGTGCCAGCGGTGGACAGGCGACCTACGAGCAGTACTTC.

The V and J genes are TRBV19 and TRBJ2-7, with TRBD2 matching over 12 bases. Germline assignment: CDR1 LNHDA and CDR2 SQIVND (reference sequence). The CDR3 length is 14 residues. V shed 2 bases and J 6 bases; nucleotides not matched to a gene: 2. Written as DNA, the CDR3 is TGTGCCAGTAGTATACGACTAGCGGGGGCCGAGCAGTACTTC. It specifies CASSIRLAGAEQYF.

The rearrangement joins TRBV7-3 to TRBJ2-3; D might be TRBD1 or TRBD2, each matching 5 bases. Germline CDR1 is SGHTA and CDR2 is FQGTGA. CDR3 length: 15 residues. V lost 5 bases, J lost 2 bases, and 14 bases lay in between. Here the CDR3 reads CASSRGDGDTDTQYF. CDR3 bases: TGTGCCAGCAGCCGAGGGGATGGGGACACAGATACGCAGTATTTT.

The chain uses TRBV5-8 and TRBJ2-7, with unresolved D. There are 13 residues in the CDR3. Germline CDR1 SGHTS, CDR2 YDEGEE. The germline V and J ends were trimmed by 2 bases and 6 bases, with 12 bases remaining between them. In DNA form, the CDR3 reads TGTGCCAGCAGCTTCGTACCCTTGGTCGAGCAGTACTTC. It specifies CASSFVPLVEQYF. Using reference TRBV5-8 and TRBJ2-7 for the parts outside the CDR3, the full variable domain is EAGVTQSPTHLIKTRGQQATLRCSPISGHTSVYWYQQALGLGLQFLLWYDEGEERNRGNFPPRFSGRQFPNYSSELNVNALELEDSALYLCASSFVPLVEQYFGPGTRLTVT.

Only one count was recorded for this clone. The chain carries TRBV4-2 and TRBJ2-7; 10 bases align to TRBD1. The CDR3 runs to 16 residues. CDR1 is LGHNA, CDR2 YNFKEQ, per germline. Trimming removed 4 bases from V and 5 bases from J; junction bases left unmatched: 11. The CDR3 DNA reads as TGTGCCAGCAGCCCAAGTGGACAGGGGGTTTCCCACGAGCAGTACTTC. Translating gives CASSPSGQGVSHEQYF.

This chain connects TRBV5-1 to TRBJ1-2; D may be TRBD1 (5 bases). The V end was cut by 0 bases, the J end by 5 bases, with 11 bases between. This CDR3 spans 14 amino acids. CDR1 and CDR2 (germline): SGHRS, YFSETQ. The CDR3 bases are TGCGCCAGCAGCTTGGCCCCGGGGACTTATGGCTACACCTTC. It translates to CASSLAPGTYGYTF.

The genes are TRBV4-2 and TRBJ1-2; the D gene is possibly TRBD1 (5 bases). CDR1 is LGHNA and CDR2 is YNFKEQ in the germline V gene. The CDR3 has 18 residues. V gave up 0 bases and J gave up 3 bases, with 20 bases separating them. CDR3 protein: CASSQEGGFRSGHYGYTF. CDR3 nucleotides: TGTGCCAGCAGCCAAGAGGGCGGGTTCCGTTCGGGGCACTATGGCTACACCTTC.

This chain connects TRBV12-5 to TRBJ2-3; D gene unclear. CDR3 length: 13 amino acids. Looked up from germline, CDR1 is LGHNT and CDR2 is FRNRAP. The germline V and J ends were trimmed by 0 bases and 0 bases, with 1 base remaining between them. CDR3: CASGLVSTDTQYF. The CDR3 bases are TGTGCTAGTGGTTTGGTAAGCACAGATACGCAGTATTTT.

The genes are TRBV28 and TRBJ2-1; TRBD1 agrees at 7 bases. The V gene's germline CDR1 is MDHEN and CDR2 SYDVKM. The CDR3 runs 15 residues. The ends lost 3 bases at V and 4 bases at J; junction bases unmatched: 6. The CDR3: CASSFPWDSYNEQFF. The DNA for the CDR3 is TGTGCCAGCAGTTTCCCCTGGGACAGTTACAATGAGCAGTTCTTC.

This chain links TRBV5-4 with TRBJ2-1, with D perhaps matching TRBD1 (5 bases). The CDR3 extends over 12 amino acids. V shed 2 bases and J shed 12 bases, with 12 bases lying between them. Germline V CDR1 and CDR2: SGHNT, YYREEE (reference sequence). CDR3 DNA sequence: TGTGCCAGCAGCTTACTCGACAGTCGGCAGTTCTTC. Protein product: CASSLLDSRQFF.

This sequence joins TRBV6-1 and TRBJ2-6; D unclear. The germline CDR1 and CDR2 sequences are MNHNS and SASEGT. The V gene lost 4 bases and the J gene lost 0 bases, with 4 bases spanning the gap. This CDR3 has 14 residues. The CDR3 loop is CASSVASGANVLTF. The DNA of the CDR3 is TGTGCCAGCAGTGTGGCCTCTGGGGCCAACGTCCTGACTTTC.

This clone was seen a single time. The gene calls are TRBV10-3 and TRBJ1-1, with 7 bases identical to TRBD1. This CDR3 has 14 residues. CDR1 ENHRY and CDR2 SYGVKD come from the germline V gene. V lost 5 bases to trimming and J lost 8 bases; unmatched junction nucleotides: 11. The CDR3 DNA sequence: TGTGCCATCAGTCCCCAGGGGGTGCTGTCAGAAGCTTTCTTT. Its translation is CAISPQGVLSEAFF.